A selection of T cell receptor beta chains follows, all from one sample in a study of shared clonotypes between healthy human individuals. The table came from immunoSEQ multiplex PCR; TCRdb's copy has only in-frame clones and leaves some out. The sample carries millions of clones, approximately 94% recorded once. Sequencing was carried out using naive CD4+ T cells sorted from blood. These receptors originate from a man between 18 and 35 years old in good health. Both conserved end residues are part of each CDR3. The D gene is left open where the match is weak. Clone sizes are given selectively: once, few, many, or a class where the clone is expanded.

V gene: TRBV27
D gene: NA
clone size: NA
J gene: TRBJ1-6
CDR3 protein: CASMGRSSYNSPLHF
CDR3 DNA: TGTGCCAGCATGGGCAGAAGCTCCTATAATTCACCCCTCCACTTT

V gene: TRBV28
D gene: NA
clone size: NA
J gene: TRBJ1-6
CDR3 protein: CASSLTGSSYNSPLHF
CDR3 DNA: TGTGCCAGCAGCTTAACAGGGAGCTCCTATAATTCACCCCTCCACTTT

V gene: TRBV5-4
D gene: NA
clone size: NA
J gene: TRBJ2-7
CDR3 protein: CASSLLGGDYEQYF
CDR3 DNA: TGTGCCAGCAGCTTGTTGGGCGGGGACTACGAGCAGTACTTC

V gene: TRBV7-9
D gene: NA
clone size: NA
J gene: TRBJ1-1
CDR3 protein: CASSGQNTEAFF
CDR3 DNA: TGTGCCAGCAGCGGACAGAACACTGAAGCTTTCTTT

V gene: TRBV6-4
D gene: NA
clone size: few
J gene: TRBJ1-4
CDR3 protein: CASSEQFNEKLFF
CDR3 DNA: TGTGCCAGCAGTGAACAGTTCAATGAAAAACTGTTTTTT

V gene: TRBV9
D gene: NA
clone size: NA
J gene: TRBJ1-6
CDR3 protein: CASSLTGNNSPLHF
CDR3 DNA: TGTGCCAGCAGCTTGACGGGGAATAATTCACCCCTCCACTTT

V gene: TRBV5-6
D gene: NA
clone size: NA
J gene: TRBJ2-7
CDR3 protein: CASSLDPRDGDEQYF
CDR3 DNA: TGTGCCAGCAGCTTGGACCCGCGGGACGGAGACGAGCAGTACTTC

V gene: TRBV5-1
D gene: NA
clone size: NA
J gene: TRBJ1-1
CDR3 protein: CASSARSSGDTEAFF
CDR3 DNA: TGCGCCAGCAGCGCAAGGAGCTCAGGGGACACTGAAGCTTTCTTT

V gene: TRBV18
D gene: TRBD1
clone size: NA
J gene: TRBJ1-3
CDR3 protein: CASSDSQGAHGNTIYF
CDR3 DNA: TGTGCCAGCTCAGACTCACAGGGGGCGCATGGAAACACCATATATTTT

V gene: TRBV18
D gene: NA
clone size: NA
J gene: TRBJ1-2
CDR3 protein: CASSPLSVQGYGYTF
CDR3 DNA: TGTGCCAGCTCACCACTGAGTGTTCAGGGCTATGGCTACACCTTC